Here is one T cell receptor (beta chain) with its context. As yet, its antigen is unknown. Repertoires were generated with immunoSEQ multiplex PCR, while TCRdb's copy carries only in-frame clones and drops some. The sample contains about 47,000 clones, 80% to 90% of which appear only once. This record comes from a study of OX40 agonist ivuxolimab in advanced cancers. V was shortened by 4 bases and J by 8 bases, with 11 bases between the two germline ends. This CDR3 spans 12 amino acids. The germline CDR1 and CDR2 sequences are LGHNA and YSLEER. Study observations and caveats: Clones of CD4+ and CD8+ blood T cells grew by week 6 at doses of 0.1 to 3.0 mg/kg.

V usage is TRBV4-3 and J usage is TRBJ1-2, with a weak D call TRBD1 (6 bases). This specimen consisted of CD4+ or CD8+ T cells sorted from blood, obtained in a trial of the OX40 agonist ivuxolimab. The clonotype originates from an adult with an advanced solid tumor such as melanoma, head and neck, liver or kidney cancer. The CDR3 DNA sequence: TGCGCCAGCAGCCTACAGGGATCAGGCTACACCTTC. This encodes CASSLQGSGYTF.